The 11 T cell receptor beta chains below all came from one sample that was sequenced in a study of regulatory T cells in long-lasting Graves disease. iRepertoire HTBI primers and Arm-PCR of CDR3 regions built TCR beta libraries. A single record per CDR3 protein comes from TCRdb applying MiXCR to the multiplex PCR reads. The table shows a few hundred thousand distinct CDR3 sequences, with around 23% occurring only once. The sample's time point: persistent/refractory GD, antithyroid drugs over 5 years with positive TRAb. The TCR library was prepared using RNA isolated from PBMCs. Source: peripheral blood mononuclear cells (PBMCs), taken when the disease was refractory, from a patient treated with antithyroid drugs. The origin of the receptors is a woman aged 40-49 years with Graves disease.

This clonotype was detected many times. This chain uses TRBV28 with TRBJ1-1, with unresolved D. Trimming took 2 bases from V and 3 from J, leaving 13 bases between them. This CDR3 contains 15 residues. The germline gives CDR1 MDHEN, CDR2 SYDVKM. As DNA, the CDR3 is TGTGCCAGCAGTTTAACCTCCCATCGAGACACTGAAGCTTTCTTT. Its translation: CASSLTSHRDTEAFF.

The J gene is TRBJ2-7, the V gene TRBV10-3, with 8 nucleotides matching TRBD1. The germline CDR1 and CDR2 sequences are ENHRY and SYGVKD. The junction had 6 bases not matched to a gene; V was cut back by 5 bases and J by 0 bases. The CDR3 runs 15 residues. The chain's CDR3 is CAISPTGESSYEQYF. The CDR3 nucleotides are TGTGCCATCAGTCCGACAGGGGAGAGCTCCTACGAGCAGTACTTC.

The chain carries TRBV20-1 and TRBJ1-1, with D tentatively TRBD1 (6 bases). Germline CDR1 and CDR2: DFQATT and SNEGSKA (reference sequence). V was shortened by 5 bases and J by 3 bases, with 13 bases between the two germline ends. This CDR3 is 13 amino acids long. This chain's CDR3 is CSAEQGTDTEAFF. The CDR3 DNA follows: TGCAGTGCTGAACAGGGAACGGACACTGAAGCTTTCTTT.

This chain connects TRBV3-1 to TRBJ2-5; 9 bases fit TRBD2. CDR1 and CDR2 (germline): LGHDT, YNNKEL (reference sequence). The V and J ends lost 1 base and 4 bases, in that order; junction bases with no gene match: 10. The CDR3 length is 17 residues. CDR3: CASSQGVSGSKRETQYF. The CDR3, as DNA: TGTGCCAGCAGCCAAGGAGTTAGCGGGAGTAAACGAGAGACCCAGTACTTC.

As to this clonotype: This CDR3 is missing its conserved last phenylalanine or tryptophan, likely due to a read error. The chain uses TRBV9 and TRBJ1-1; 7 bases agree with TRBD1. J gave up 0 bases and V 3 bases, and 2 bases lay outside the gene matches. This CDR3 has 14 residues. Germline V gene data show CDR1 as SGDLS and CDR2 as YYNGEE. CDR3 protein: CASSDTGVNTEAFL. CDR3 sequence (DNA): TGTGCCAGCAGCGATACAGGGGTGAACACTGAAGCTTTCCTT.

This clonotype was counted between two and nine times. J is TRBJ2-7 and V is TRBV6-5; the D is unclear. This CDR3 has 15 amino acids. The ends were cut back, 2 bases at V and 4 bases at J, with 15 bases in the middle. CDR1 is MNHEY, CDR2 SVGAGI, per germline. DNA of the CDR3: TGTGCCAGCAGTTACCCCGACATTGGAAGATACGAGCAGTACTTC. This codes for CASSYPDIGRYEQYF.

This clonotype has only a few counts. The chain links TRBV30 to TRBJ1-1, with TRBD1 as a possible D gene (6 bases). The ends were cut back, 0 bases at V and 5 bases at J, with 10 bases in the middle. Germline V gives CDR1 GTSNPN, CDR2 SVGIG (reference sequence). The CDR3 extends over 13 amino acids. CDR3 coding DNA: TGTGCCTGGAGTGTACGGGGGGCGACTGAAGCTTTCTTT. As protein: CAWSVRGATEAFF.

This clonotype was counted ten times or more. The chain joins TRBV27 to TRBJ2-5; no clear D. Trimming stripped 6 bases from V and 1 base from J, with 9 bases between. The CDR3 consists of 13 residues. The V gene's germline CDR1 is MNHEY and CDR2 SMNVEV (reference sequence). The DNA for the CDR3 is TGTGCCAGCAGCTTAAGAATCCAAGAGACCCAGTACTTC. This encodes CASSLRIQETQYF.

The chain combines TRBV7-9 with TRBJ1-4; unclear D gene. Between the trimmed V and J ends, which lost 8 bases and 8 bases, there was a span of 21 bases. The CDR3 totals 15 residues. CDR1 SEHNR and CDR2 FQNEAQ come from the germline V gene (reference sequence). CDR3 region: CASARKPGLGEKLFF. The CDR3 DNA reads TGTGCCAGCGCCCGCAAACCGGGCTTAGGGGAAAAACTGTTTTTT.

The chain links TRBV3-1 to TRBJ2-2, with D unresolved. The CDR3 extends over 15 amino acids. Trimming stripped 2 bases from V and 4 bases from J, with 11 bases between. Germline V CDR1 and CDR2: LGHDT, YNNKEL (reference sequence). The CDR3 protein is CASSQKAGVTGELFF. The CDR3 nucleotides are TGTGCCAGCAGCCAAAAGGCAGGAGTCACCGGGGAGCTGTTTTTT.

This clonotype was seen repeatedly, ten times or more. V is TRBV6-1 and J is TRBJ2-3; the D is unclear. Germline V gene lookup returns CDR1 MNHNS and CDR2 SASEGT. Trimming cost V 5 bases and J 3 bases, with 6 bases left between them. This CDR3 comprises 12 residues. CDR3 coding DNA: TGTGCCAGCAGTAGTAGGACAGATACGCAGTATTTT. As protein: CASSSRTDTQYF.